The T cell receptor beta chain under discussion was sequenced for a study of T cells in women clearing cervical HPV infection. The overall study: Blood came at first lesion visit for cases, post-clearance for controls.

Only in-frame clones appear in the TCRdb table, and some are missing; sequencing was by immunoSEQ multiplex PCR. Recorded here are tens of thousands of clones; the top ten clones represent 6.5% to 8%. The ends were cut back, 4 bases at V and 0 bases at J, with 13 bases in the middle. CDR1 is SGHRS, CDR2 YFSETQ, per germline. The CDR3 contains 16 residues. Study-wide results and caveats: Unknown T-cell numbers per sample may underlie the richness differences. TRBV6-7 abundance was lower in cases than controls (around 0.1% versus 0.15%).

As concerns this clone: Antigen specificity is unknown. The sequence runs out 3 residues before the end of the CDR3; the remainder is reconstructed from the germline J gene.

The sample was blood buffy coat. This rearrangement joins TRBV5-1 to TRBJ1-4, with a possible D match to TRBD1 (5 bases). The clonotype was recovered from a woman aged 18-70 years with a cervical HPV16 infection that either progressed to CIN3+ or cleared (not recorded which). The sequenced part of the CDR3 DNA is TGCGCCAGCAGCCCGCGAGGGGTTCCAACTAATGAAAAA. This gives the protein CASSPRGVPTNEK. The whole CDR3 region reads CASSPRGVPTNEKLFF.